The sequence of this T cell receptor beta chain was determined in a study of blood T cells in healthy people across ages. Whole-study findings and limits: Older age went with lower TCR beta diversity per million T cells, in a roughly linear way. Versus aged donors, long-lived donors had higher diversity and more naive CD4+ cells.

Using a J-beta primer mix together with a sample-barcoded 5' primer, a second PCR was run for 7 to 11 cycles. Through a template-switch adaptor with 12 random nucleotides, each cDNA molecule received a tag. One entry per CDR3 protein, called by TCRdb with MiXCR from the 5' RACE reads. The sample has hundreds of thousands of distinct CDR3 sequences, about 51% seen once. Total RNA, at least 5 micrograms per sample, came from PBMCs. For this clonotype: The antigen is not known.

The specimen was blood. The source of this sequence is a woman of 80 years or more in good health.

The CDR3 DNA is TGTGCCACCAGTGCAGCGGGGAACACCGGGGAGCTGTTTTTT. Amino acid sequence: CATSAAGNTGELFF. The chain has TRBV15 and TRBJ2-2; possible D gene TRBD2, 6 bases. This CDR3 has 14 residues. The V gene lost 6 bases and the J gene lost 1 base, with 9 bases spanning the gap. Germline CDR1 LNHNV, CDR2 YYDKDF (reference sequence).